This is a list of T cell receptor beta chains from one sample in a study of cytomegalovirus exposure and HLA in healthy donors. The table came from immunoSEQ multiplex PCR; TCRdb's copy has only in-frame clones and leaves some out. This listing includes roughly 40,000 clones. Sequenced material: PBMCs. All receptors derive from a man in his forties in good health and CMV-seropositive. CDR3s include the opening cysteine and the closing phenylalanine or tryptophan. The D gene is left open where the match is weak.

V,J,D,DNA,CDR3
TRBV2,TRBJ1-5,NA,TGTGCCAGCAGCGGCGACACTAATCAGCCCCAGCATTTT,CASSGDTNQPQHF
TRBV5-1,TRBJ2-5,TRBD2,TGCGCCAGCAGCTTTGGAGCGGGAGAGGGTTGGGAGACCCAGTACTTC,CASSFGAGEGWETQYF
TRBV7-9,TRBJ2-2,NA,TGTGCCAGCAGCTTAAGTTCTGGGGCATACACCGGGGAGCTGTTTTTT,CASSLSSGAYTGELFF
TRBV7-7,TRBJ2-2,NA,TGTGCTAGCAGCCCCCGCCGAGCCGGGGAGCTGTTTTTT,CASSPRRAGELFF
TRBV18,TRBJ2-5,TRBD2,TGTGCCAGCTCATTGAGCGGAAATCAGCGGGGAGAGACCCAGTACTTC,CASSLSGNQRGETQYF
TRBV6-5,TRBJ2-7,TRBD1,TGTGCCAGCAGTTCAGGGGGATTGGGGCAGTACTTC,CASSSGGLGQYF
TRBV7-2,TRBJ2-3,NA,TGTGCCAGCAAGCGACGGCTCCCCACAGATACGCAGTATTTT,CASKRRLPTDTQYF
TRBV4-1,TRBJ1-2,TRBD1,TGCGCCAGCAGCCAACCGGGACAGCGACATGGCTACACCTTC,CASSQPGQRHGYTF
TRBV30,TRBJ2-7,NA,TGTGCCTGGTTGACAGCTTTTCTATGCTCCTACGAGCAGTACTTC,CAWLTAFLCSYEQYF
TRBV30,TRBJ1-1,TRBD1,TGTGCCTGGGGACAGGCCGAGAACACTGAAGCTTTCTTT,CAWGQAENTEAFF
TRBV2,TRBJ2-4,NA,TGTGCCAGCAGGCAGGGTTCCGGCATTCAGTACTTC,CASRQGSGIQYF
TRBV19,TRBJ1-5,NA,TGTGCCAGTGGGGGGGGAGGCAATCAGCCCCAGCATTTT,CASGGGGNQPQHF
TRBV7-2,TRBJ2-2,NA,TGTGCCAGCAGCCGTACTCACACCGGGGAGCTGTTTTTT,CASSRTHTGELFF
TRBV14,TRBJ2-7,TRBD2,TGTGCCAGCAGCCCGGTGGGTTTAGCGGGCCACCTGAGCTCCTACGAGCAGTACTTC,CASSPVGLAGHLSSYEQYF
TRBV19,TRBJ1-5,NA,TGTGCCAGTAGTATGAGGCCACTCGGCGATCAGCCCCAGCATTTT,CASSMRPLGDQPQHF
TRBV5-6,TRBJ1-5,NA,TGTGCCAGCAGCTTGGGGGGCAGCAATCAGCCCCAGCATTTT,CASSLGGSNQPQHF